Here is one T cell receptor beta chain with its context. What it binds is not known. The sample belongs to a study of shared clonotypes between healthy human individuals. On the study more broadly: Three CD4 naive, three CD4 memory, two CD8 naive and one CD8 memory plate were used per donor. General observations from the study: When compared with the clonotypes that were shared by all four sorted-subset donors, the non-shared clonotypes turned out to have lower generation probabilities.

The germline V gene has CDR1 SGHTA and CDR2 FQGNSA. The CDR3 spans 14 residues. Unmatched junction bases numbered 12, after V lost 5 bases and J lost 11 bases. Sorted-subset replicate PCR reactions were performed with 200 ng DNA, corresponding to 30,000 to 35,000 T cell genomes. This table comes from immunoSEQ multiplex PCR, and its TCRdb copy is limited to in-frame clones, with some not included. The data hold around 2,000,000 clones, with roughly 94% observed a single time. The sample taken for sequencing was naive CD4+ T cells sorted from blood. Subset here: CD45RA+ positively selected. This sequence was found in a young man in good health. The J gene is TRBJ1-5, the V gene TRBV7-2; 7 nucleotides align to TRBD1. CDR3 loop: CASSPGTEYGTQHF. As DNA, the CDR3 is TGTGCCAGCAGCCCCGGGACAGAATATGGAACCCAGCATTTT.